The 19 T cell receptor beta chains below all came from one sample that was sequenced in a study of blood T cell repertoires in COVID-19. Clones were read by immunoSEQ multiplex PCR, and TCRdb kept only the in-frame ones, dropping some. This table has about 280,000 clones, around nine tenths appearing once. Sequencing input: peripheral blood. The receptors derive from a man between 40 and 49 years old with acute or convalescent COVID-19.

The rearrangement uses TRBV5-1 and TRBJ1-1; D is ambiguous. CDR3 size: 13 residues. V was shortened by 0 bases and J by 11 bases, with 14 bases between the two germline ends. Germline CDR1 and CDR2: SGHRS and YFSETQ. CDR3 sequence: CASSLAPLLEAFF. In nucleotides, the CDR3 is TGCGCCAGCAGCTTGGCCCCCTTATTGGAGGCTTTCTTT.

The J gene is TRBJ2-7, the V gene TRBV11-2; 8 positions match TRBD1. Per germline, CDR1 SGHAT and CDR2 FQNNGV. The junction had 2 bases not matched to a gene; V was cut back by 4 bases and J by 0 bases. CDR3 length equals 14 residues. CDR3 nucleotide sequence: TGTGCCAGCAGCTCCGGGACAGGCTCCTACGAGCAGTACTTC. As protein: CASSSGTGSYEQYF.

The genes are TRBV29-1 and TRBJ2-1; 7 bases agree with TRBD2. Germline CDR1 is SQVTM and CDR2 is ANQGSEA. Trimming cost V 5 bases and J 0 bases; bases outside gene matches: 4. This CDR3 comprises 14 residues. The CDR3 region has the DNA TGCAGCGTTCGGGGGGTTAGCTCCTACAATGAGCAGTTCTTC. It specifies CSVRGVSSYNEQFF.

A few counts support this clone. CDR3 sequence reads: CAWSLPTLNTGELFF. CDR3 DNA: TGTGCCTGGAGTCTCCCCACATTGAACACCGGGGAGCTGTTTTTT. V gene TRBV30 combines with J gene TRBJ2-2; D remains ambiguous. V lost 2 bases to trimming and J lost 1 base, with 11 bases between them. CDR3 length: 15 residues. Germline-derived CDR1 and CDR2 are GTSNPN and SVGIG (reference sequence).

This rearrangement joins TRBV2 to TRBJ2-1, with 10 positions matching TRBD1. After removal of 7 bases from V and 6 bases from J, the junction contained 3 bases not matched to a gene. CDR3 length: 13 amino acids. CDR1 SNHLY and CDR2 FYNNEI come from the germline V gene. Here the CDR3 reads CASKGTGVNEQFF. CDR3 bases: TGTGCCAGCAAGGGGACAGGGGTCAATGAGCAGTTCTTC.

J is TRBJ2-7 and V is TRBV12-5; D perhaps matches TRBD1 (5 bases). The germline V gene has CDR1 LGHNT and CDR2 FRNRAP. The V gene lost 5 bases and the J gene lost 4 bases, with 15 bases spanning the gap. The CDR3 has 14 amino acids. CDR3 in amino acids: CASGGAPGLYEQYF. As DNA, the CDR3 is TGTGCTAGTGGTGGGGCCCCGGGTCTGTACGAGCAGTACTTC.

V is TRBV9 and J is TRBJ1-2, with D possibly TRBD1 on 6 matching bases. Germline loops: CDR1 SGDLS, CDR2 YYNGEE. The CDR3 spans 13 residues. The V and J ends lost 4 bases and 5 bases respectively, with 12 bases between them. This CDR3 is CASSSTGFYGYTF. The CDR3 nucleotides are TGTGCCAGCAGCTCGACAGGCTTTTATGGCTACACCTTC.

The chain joins TRBV5-1 to TRBJ1-2; 8 bases line up with TRBD1. The CDR3 spans 14 residues. Germline values: CDR1 SGHRS, CDR2 YFSETQ. Unmatched junction bases numbered 10, after V lost 4 bases and J lost 8 bases. CDR3 DNA: TGCGCCAGCAGCCGGACGACAGGGGCGGAAGGCTACACCTTC. It specifies CASSRTTGAEGYTF.

V usage is TRBV12-5 and J usage is TRBJ2-2, with a weak D call TRBD1 (6 bases). The germline gives CDR1 LGHNT, CDR2 FRNRAP. The CDR3 consists of 15 residues. V was trimmed by 1 base and J by 4 bases, leaving 10 bases between them. The CDR3 DNA reads TGTGCTAGTGGTTTGGAGGCAGGGGTCACCGGGGAGCTGTTTTTT. Translated: CASGLEAGVTGELFF.

This clone has a single count. The chain joins TRBV29-1 to TRBJ1-1, with D unclear. This CDR3 has 13 amino acids. Germline lookup yields CDR1 SQVTM and CDR2 ANQGSEA. V was trimmed by 7 bases and J by 0 bases, leaving 12 bases between them. CDR3 protein: CSASVQVNTEAFF. CDR3 sequence (DNA): TGCAGCGCCTCGGTCCAAGTGAACACTGAAGCTTTCTTT.

This rearrangement joins TRBV5-1 to TRBJ2-1; 9 bases align to TRBD1. The CDR3 is made up of 15 amino acids. Germline V lookup: CDR1 SGHRS, CDR2 YFSETQ. V dropped 3 bases and J dropped 2; count of bases not matched to a gene: 3. The CDR3 spells CASSWTGEPYNEQFF. CDR3 DNA: TGCGCCAGCAGCTGGACAGGGGAGCCCTACAATGAGCAGTTCTTC.

The CDR3 nucleotides read TGTGCCAGCAGTTACTCGCCCGGGCAGCCCCAGCATTTT. Protein: CASSYSPGQPQHF. The chain carries TRBV6-5 and TRBJ1-5, with D unresolved. V was shortened by 0 bases and J by 7 bases, with 7 bases between the two germline ends. The CDR3 loop spans 13 amino acids. CDR1 and CDR2 from the germline V gene are MNHEY and SVGAGI.

The chain has TRBV12-3 or TRBV12-4 and TRBJ1-1; D is perhaps TRBD1 (6 bases). The CDR3 length is 13 residues. V was shortened by 2 bases and J by 5 bases, with 9 bases between the two germline ends. CDR3 protein: CASSLSRGTEAFF. The DNA for the CDR3 is TGTGCCAGCAGTTTATCCAGGGGTACTGAAGCTTTCTTT.

This clone was recorded only once. V usage is TRBV13 and J usage is TRBJ1-4, with D uncertain. V dropped 5 bases and J dropped 3 bases, with 22 bases sitting between them. From germline, CDR1 is PRHDT and CDR2 FYEKMQ (reference sequence). This CDR3 spans 18 amino acids. CDR3 protein: CASSLAGLPDMANEKLFF. The CDR3 region has the DNA TGTGCCAGCAGCCTCGCTGGACTCCCTGATATGGCTAATGAAAAACTGTTTTTT.

The CDR3 region is CASSKYLSGGEYSYNEQFF. The CDR3 DNA sequence: TGCGCCAGCAGCAAATATCTTAGCGGGGGGGAATACTCCTACAATGAGCAGTTCTTC. The J gene is TRBJ2-1, the V gene TRBV5-1; 11 nucleotides match TRBD2. The trim removed 4 bases at V and 0 bases at J, leaving 12 bases unmatched. The germline V gene encodes CDR1 SGHRS and CDR2 YFSETQ. The CDR3 consists of 19 residues.

This clone was counted a few times. The rearrangement joins TRBV21-1 to TRBJ1-1. TRBV21-1 corresponds to a pseudogene. The CDR3 is 14 residues long. This CDR3 reads CASSKAVRNTEAFF. In DNA form, the CDR3 reads TGTGCCAGCAGCAAAGCGGTGAGGAACACTGAAGCTTTCTTT.

The V gene is TRBV3-1 (or the pseudogene TRBV3-2), the J gene TRBJ1-1; D call uncertain. Germline V CDR1 and CDR2: LGHDT, YNNKEL (reference sequence). The V gene lost 4 bases and the J gene lost 0 bases, with 6 bases spanning the gap. The CDR3 extends over 13 amino acids. CDR3 amino acids: CASSLQLNTEAFF. For the CDR3, the DNA is TGTGCCAGCAGCCTTCAATTGAACACTGAAGCTTTCTTT.

V gene TRBV24-1 combines with J gene TRBJ2-1; possibly TRBD1 for D (7 bases). V lost 0 bases, J lost 8 bases, and 10 bases lay in between. The germline gives CDR1 KGHDR, CDR2 SFDVKD. This CDR3 spans 14 amino acids. CDR3 nucleotides: TGTGCCACCAGTGATTTGGGCAGGGGGGATGAGCAGTTCTTC. Amino acids: CATSDLGRGDEQFF.

This chain connects TRBV6-1 to TRBJ1-5; D unclear. The V gene's germline CDR1 is MNHNS and CDR2 SASEGT. V lost 1 base and J 1 base, leaving 8 bases between the germline ends. This CDR3 has 15 residues. This chain's CDR3 is CASSEGSVSNQPQHF. CDR3 nucleotide sequence: TGTGCCAGCAGTGAAGGCAGTGTAAGCAATCAGCCCCAGCATTTT.